This T cell receptor beta chain is drawn from a study of spatial heterogeneity in lung cancer. Study-wide results and limits: Ubiquitous expanded tumor TCRs were observed in blood more at resection than follow-up.

Germline V gives CDR1 SNHLY, CDR2 FYNNEI. The CDR3 covers 14 residues. Trimming stripped 7 bases from V and 4 bases from J, with 16 bases between. TCRdb ran MiXCR on the 5' RACE reads and lists one entry per CDR3 protein. Counted here are about 120,000 distinct CDR3 sequences, approximately 12% occurring once; the ten biggest clones make up around 16%. About this clonotype itself: What it recognizes is unknown.

Time point: blood at routine non-recurrence follow-up after resection. Unsorted tumor, nontumor lung tissue or cryopreserved PBMC supplied the whole RNA. The source material was PBMCs, sampled at follow-up. The rearrangement links TRBV2 to TRBJ1-2; no clear D. The source is a male donor with early-stage non-small cell lung cancer. CDR3 protein: CASNLNSKPYGYTF. DNA of the CDR3: TGTGCCAGCAACCTCAACAGTAAGCCCTATGGCTACACCTTC.